This T cell receptor (beta chain) was captured in a study of shared clonotypes between healthy human individuals (dated by TCRdb to 2020 to 2022). Regarding the study in general: The cohort comprised two women and a few men aged 18 to 49 years. Each donor's leukapheresis produced roughly between roughly 0.85 and 10 billion PBMCs. For each donor, CD4 naive and CD4 memory were each given three plates, CD8 naive was given two plates, and CD8 memory was given one plate. The study deeply sequenced blood TCR repertoires of five healthy adults to estimate repertoire size and the extent of clonotype sharing between individuals. To increase sequencing depth and limit assay-specific biases, different laboratories used diverse techniques to prepare libraries and sequence TCR repertoires. What the work shows at the level of the full study, not this receptor alone: Incomplete sequencing was indicated by rarefaction of sorted-subset datasets, despite the large sequencing depth. Naive subsets generally had larger estimated clonotype richness than memory subsets did. Higher generation probabilities were observed for clonotypes shared by all four sorted-subset donors than for non-shared clonotypes. Sharing across a few donors was observed for around 4.8% of naive CD4, 3% to 3.5% of naive CD8, over 2% of memory CD4, and 0.4% of memory CD8 clonotypes. Sampling was restricted to blood, and TCR repertoires in tissues likely differ from the TCR repertoires found in blood. Because the study included a small number of donors, the genetic and exposure-history diversity represented was limited. Based on pairwise subsampling, the degree of clonotype sharing among donors was expected to be affected by sequencing depth.

Using the deep immunoSEQ assay, TCR CDR3 regions were amplified from genomic DNA by multiplex PCR. Extracted genomic DNA from each cell subset was spread evenly across all wells of several immunoSEQ 96-well plates, with each plate serving as a replicate. For sorted subsets, 150 to 200 ng genomic DNA, equal to tens of thousands of T cell genomes, was loaded into each replicate PCR. Purified libraries were measured with a Qubit 3.0 fluorometer, size-checked on a Bioanalyzer 2100, and measured again with the KAPA Library Quantification kit. Each immunoSEQ 96-well plate was sequenced on its own single-read 150-cycle Illumina NextSeq 550 flow cell. As for the original processing: Because only junctional sequences without quality scores were contained in the immunoSEQ output, filtering matching that applied to full-length reads could not be performed. Sequences were annotated with PyIR, a Python wrapper for IgBLAST v1.9, using IMGT germline references to assign V/J genes and CDR3. Reads with weak V/J assignments (E-value above 1e-6), missing CDR3, stop codons, out-of-frame junctions, or ambiguous translated residues were removed. A V3J clonotype was defined by an identical inferred V gene, J gene, and CDR3 amino acid sequence. The percentage overlap between two repertoires was calculated by dividing the number of shared unique clonotypes by the size of the smaller repertoire. Richness of each repertoire was evaluated using RTK rarefaction, the Chao1 estimator, and Recon v2.1 estimates of unobserved clonotypes. Generation probabilities for all TCRbeta clonotypes obtained by the gDNA method from several donors were computed using OLGA. Drawn from immuneACCESS, this table holds only the in-frame rearrangements with V and J called that TCRdb kept. Clones are partly lost; checked studies trace under half to an unresolved V gene and leave the rest unexplained. The D gene and trimming were derived from the DNA, and the V and J assignments and clone size from that table. This sample gives approximately 1.9 million clones in total; approximately 92% of them show up just once. About 1.6% of the sample is in the top ten clones.

CD8 naive samples were CD45RO-negative cells positively selected for CCR7, giving a CD45RA+CCR7+ population that excluded TemRA cells. The donors were healthy, HIV-negative adults with no recently reported acute infections or vaccinations. Only Caucasian adults living in Nashville, Tennessee, USA were represented among the donors. After blood collection by leukapheresis, PBMCs were isolated using Ficoll-Histopaque density gradient centrifugation and then cryopreserved in the vapor phase of liquid nitrogen. Analytical flow cytometry was used to check the purity and quantity of each magnetically sorted T cell population. From each sorted fraction, genomic DNA was isolated and quantified by UV absorbance on a Nanodrop 2000c. About this clone itself: Which antigen it targets is not known. No per-base quality is available; no much larger clone lies one base away.

CDR1 and CDR2 are drawn from the germline V gene: SNHLY, FYNNEI. The V end loses 3 bases and the J end loses 2 bases, and a stretch of 14 bases separates them. Spanning cysteine to phenylalanine, the CDR3 consists of 15 amino acids. The CDR3 DNA has 45 bases and is translated from base 1. This sequence uses TRBV2 and TRBJ2-7; the D gene is possibly TRBD2, with 6 bases matching. This receptor was obtained from a man aged 18 to 35 in good health. Some clones in this sample may be carry-over from other donors' samples. Sequencing was carried out using naive CD8+ T cells from PBMCs. This specimen's cell subset or site label, per the study, means: CD45RA+CCR7+. The DNA sequence follows: TGTGCCAGCAGTGAGCCCGGGACTCAAACCTACGAGCAGTACTTC. It is translated as CASSEPGTQTYEQYF.